Listed below are T cell receptor beta chains from one sample, sequenced in a study of blood T cell repertoires in COVID-19. Libraries were prepared by immunoSEQ multiplex PCR; TCRdb keeps only in-frame clonotypes and omits some of them. The data hold tens of thousands of clones, with over 80% observed a single time. The sequencing input was peripheral blood. Source of these receptors: a man older than 75 with active COVID-19. Each CDR3 is given with its conserved first and last residue. Each record gives: D gene, J gene, V gene, clone size, CDR3 protein, CDR3 DNA. D genes are given only for firm matches. Not every row has a clone size; where given, it reads once, few, many or a size class.

>-|TRBJ2-5|TRBV7-2|-
CASSLAQGNLGKTQYF
TGTGCCAGCAGCTTAGCACAGGGAAATCTTGGAAAGACCCAGTACTTC
>-|TRBJ2-7|TRBV2|once
CASSPGLPTYEQYF
TGTGCCAGCAGCCCGGGACTGCCGACCTACGAGCAGTACTTC
>TRBD2|TRBJ2-2|TRBV2|-
CASRDPFASGSWELFF
TGTGCCAGCAGGGACCCTTTTGCTAGCGGGTCTTGGGAGCTGTTTTTT
>TRBD1|TRBJ1-1|TRBV18|-
CASSLSSGGYGMNTEAFF
TGTGCCAGCTCACTCTCGTCAGGGGGCTACGGGATGAACACTGAAGCTTTCTTT
>-|TRBJ1-4|TRBV2|-
CASSQSPEKLFF
TGTGCCAGCAGTCAGTCCCCTGAAAAACTGTTTTTT
>TRBD2|TRBJ2-7|TRBV7-2|-
CASSLGTGTSGRARYEQYF
TGTGCCAGCAGCTTAGGAACCGGGACTAGCGGGAGGGCCCGGTACGAGCAGTACTTC
>-|TRBJ1-5|TRBV19|-
CASSEVLNQPQHF
TGTGCCAGTAGCGAGGTCTTAAATCAGCCCCAGCATTTT
>TRBD2|TRBJ2-7|TRBV3-1/TRBV3-2|-
CASSQDSTSGRNEQYF
TGTGCCAGCAGCCAAGATTCGACTAGCGGGAGAAACGAGCAGTACTTC
>-|TRBJ2-1|TRBV6-5|-
CASSYTARDEQFF
TGTGCCAGCAGTTACACCGCCCGGGATGAGCAGTTCTTC
>-|TRBJ1-1|TRBV19|-
CASNPHGNTEAFF
TGTGCCTCGAATCCCCACGGGAACACTGAAGCTTTCTTT
>-|TRBJ2-5|TRBV7-2|-
CASSFRETQYF
TGTGCCAGCAGCTTTCGGGAGACCCAGTACTTC
>-|TRBJ1-6|TRBV19|few
CASSITGVFNSPLHF
TGTGCCAGTAGTATAACGGGGGTGTTTAATTCACCCCTCCACTTT
>-|TRBJ2-7|TRBV3-1/TRBV3-2|once
CASSQGGRVNEQYF
TGTGCCAGCAGCCAAGGTGGTCGGGTGAACGAGCAGTACTTC
>-|TRBJ2-7|TRBV5-6|-
CASSLDRDTGIEQYF
TGTGCCAGCAGCTTAGACCGGGACACAGGGATTGAGCAGTACTTC
>-|TRBJ1-2|TRBV6-5|-
CASTRPGVNYGYTF
TGTGCCAGCACCCGTCCCGGAGTTAACTATGGCTACACCTTC
>TRBD1|TRBJ2-7|TRBV4-1|-
CASSQASGQATYEQYF
TGCGCCAGCAGCCAAGCCTCGGGACAGGCGACCTACGAGCAGTACTTC
>-|TRBJ1-5|TRBV25-1|medium-sized
CASSGEQGLGQPQHF
TGTGCCAGCAGTGGTGAACAGGGATTAGGTCAGCCCCAGCATTTT
>-|TRBJ2-4|TRBV21-1|once
CASSKGGTGVIAGAGKKNIQYF
TGTGCCAGCAGCAAAGGAGGGACAGGGGTTATAGCGGGAGCGGGAAAGAAAAACATTCAGTACTTC
>TRBD2|TRBJ2-6|TRBV5-8|-
CASSSALTSGRGGANVLTF
TGTGCCAGCAGCTCCGCCTTGACTAGCGGGAGAGGTGGGGCCAACGTCCTGACTTTC
>-|TRBJ2-6|TRBV10-1|once
CASSDARLDSGANVLTF
TGCGCCAGCAGTGATGCTCGACTGGATTCTGGGGCCAACGTCCTGACTTTC
>TRBD2|TRBJ2-7|TRBV6-2/TRBV6-3|-
CASSATTSGRDEQYF
TGTGCCAGCAGTGCGACGACTAGCGGGAGGGATGAGCAGTACTTC
>-|TRBJ1-3|TRBV11-2|once
CASSLDIQRSSGNTIYF
TGTGCCAGCAGCTTAGATATACAGAGAAGCTCTGGAAACACCATATATTTT
>-|TRBJ2-1|TRBV6-5|-
CASSLVRGNEQFF
TGTGCCAGCAGTTTGGTAAGGGGCAATGAGCAGTTCTTC
>-|TRBJ1-5|TRBV28|-
CASSLSTGTNSNQPQHF
TGTGCCAGCAGTTTATCAACAGGGACGAATAGCAATCAGCCCCAGCATTTT
>-|TRBJ1-2|TRBV6-5|-
CASSYRAFYGYTF
TGTGCCAGCAGTTACCGAGCGTTCTATGGCTACACCTTC
>-|TRBJ2-1|TRBV24-1|-
CATSDLRTLEQFF
TGTGCCACCAGTGATTTGCGCACCCTAGAGCAGTTCTTC
>TRBD1|TRBJ2-7|TRBV6-5|-
CASSFSQGAREQYF
TGTGCCAGCAGTTTCTCACAGGGGGCGAGGGAGCAGTACTTC
>-|TRBJ2-7|TRBV21-1|-
CASSAACGTSGTPFGDEQYF
TGTGCCAGCAGCGCCGCTTGTGGGACTAGCGGAACTCCCTTTGGGGACGAGCAGTACTTC
>-|TRBJ2-5|TRBV7-8|-
CASSRAGFQETQYF
TGTGCCAGCAGCCGAGCCGGGTTCCAAGAGACCCAGTACTTC
>-|TRBJ2-7|TRBV28|-
CASSLRTGYYEQYF
TGTGCCAGCAGTTTACGTACAGGGTACTACGAGCAGTACTTC
>TRBD1|TRBJ1-6|TRBV28|-
CASSYITGGLYNSPLHF
TGTGCCAGCAGCTATATCACAGGGGGCCTCTATAATTCACCCCTCCACTTT
>TRBD1|TRBJ1-5|TRBV7-2|-
CASKDNPGQGGQPQHF
TGTGCCAGCAAAGACAATCCGGGACAGGGGGGACAGCCCCAGCATTTT
>-|TRBJ2-1|TRBV18|-
CASSPPDYYNEQFF
TGTGCCAGCTCACCACCGGACTATTACAATGAGCAGTTCTTC
>TRBD2|TRBJ2-5|TRBV14|-
CASSHAGTSGVAETQYF
TGTGCCAGCAGCCACGCAGGGACTAGCGGGGTCGCGGAGACCCAGTACTTC
>-|TRBJ1-6|TRBV2|-
CASSLVSGSLHF
TGTGCCAGCAGTTTAGTATCAGGGTCCCTCCACTTT
>-|TRBJ1-4|TRBV2|-
CASKRGANEKLFF
TGTGCCAGCAAGCGGGGCGCTAATGAAAAACTGTTTTTT
>-|TRBJ1-1|TRBV11-2|-
CASSLSRAGEAFF
TGTGCCAGCAGCTTAAGCAGGGCCGGGGAAGCTTTCTTT
>-|TRBJ1-2|TRBV28|-
CATINRGAGGYTF
TGTGCCACCATTAACCGGGGGGCGGGTGGCTACACCTTC
>TRBD2|TRBJ2-5|TRBV5-1|-
CASSLVLAGEGTQYF
TGCGCCAGCAGCTTGGTCTTAGCGGGAGAGGGGACCCAGTACTTC
>TRBD2|TRBJ2-3|TRBV28|-
CASTKAGGPADTQYF
TGTGCCAGCACCAAGGCGGGAGGGCCGGCAGATACGCAGTATTTT